There are many counts of the clone carrying this T cell receptor beta chain. The record originates from a study of early T cells in non-severe SARS-CoV-2 infection. As for the study in general: Chains were unpaired, as sequencing was done on bulk RNA from unsorted whole blood.

TCRdb reprocessed the 5' RACE reads via MiXCR and lists one record per CDR3 protein. This sample has about 55,000 distinct CDR3 sequences, with around 7% found just once. CDR1 MGHRA and CDR2 YSYEKL come from the germline V gene. The CDR3 has 15 amino acids. V lost 0 bases and J 5 bases, leaving 11 bases between the germline ends. This sequence originates from an adult who was a healthcare worker with PCR-confirmed SARS-CoV-2 infection or an uninfected control (not recorded which). This sequence joins TRBV4-1 and TRBJ2-1; D is uncertain. The specimen comprised whole blood, sampled at baseline. The CDR3 sequence: CASSQDGSRNNEQFF. The CDR3 DNA follows: TGCGCCAGCAGCCAAGATGGAAGCAGAAACAATGAGCAGTTCTTC.